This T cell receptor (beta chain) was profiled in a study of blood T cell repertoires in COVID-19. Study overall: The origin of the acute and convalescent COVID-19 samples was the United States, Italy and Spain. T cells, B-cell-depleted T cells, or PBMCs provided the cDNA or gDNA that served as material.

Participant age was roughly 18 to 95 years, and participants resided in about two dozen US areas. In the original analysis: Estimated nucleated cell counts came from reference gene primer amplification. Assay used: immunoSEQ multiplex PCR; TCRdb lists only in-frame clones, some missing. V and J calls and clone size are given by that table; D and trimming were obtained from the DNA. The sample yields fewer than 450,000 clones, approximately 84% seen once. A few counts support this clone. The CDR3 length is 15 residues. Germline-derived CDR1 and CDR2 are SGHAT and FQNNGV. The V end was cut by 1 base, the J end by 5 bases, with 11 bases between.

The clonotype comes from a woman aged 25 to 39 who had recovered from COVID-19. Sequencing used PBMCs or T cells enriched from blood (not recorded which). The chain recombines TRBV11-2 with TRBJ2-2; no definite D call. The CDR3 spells CASSLVLRRTGELFF. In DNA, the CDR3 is TGTGCCAGCAGCTTAGTTCTCAGGCGAACCGGGGAGCTGTTTTTT.